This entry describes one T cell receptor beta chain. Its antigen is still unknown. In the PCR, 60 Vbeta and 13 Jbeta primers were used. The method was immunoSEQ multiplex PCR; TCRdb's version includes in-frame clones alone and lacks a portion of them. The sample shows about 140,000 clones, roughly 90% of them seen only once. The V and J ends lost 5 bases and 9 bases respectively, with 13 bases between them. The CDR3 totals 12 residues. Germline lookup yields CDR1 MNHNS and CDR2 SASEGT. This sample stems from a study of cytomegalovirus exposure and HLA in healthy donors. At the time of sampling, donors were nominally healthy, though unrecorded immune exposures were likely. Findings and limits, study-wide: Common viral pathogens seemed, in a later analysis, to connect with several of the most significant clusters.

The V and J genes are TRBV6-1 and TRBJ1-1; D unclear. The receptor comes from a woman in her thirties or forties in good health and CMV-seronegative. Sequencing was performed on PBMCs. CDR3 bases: TGTGCCAGCAGTACTGGACTTACGAAAGCTTTCTTT. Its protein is CASSTGLTKAFF.